This T cell receptor beta chain came from a study of cytomegalovirus exposure and HLA in healthy donors. A note on this clone: What it binds is unknown.

Produced via immunoSEQ multiplex PCR; TCRdb's table is partial and in-frame only. The sample has under 110,000 clones; around 89% are singletons. The germline V gene has CDR1 LGHNA and CDR2 YNFKEQ. V lost 0 bases to trimming and J lost 0 bases, with 7 bases between them. The CDR3 length is 15 residues. Study outcomes and limitations: Confirmation in vitro established that three CMV-associated chains were specific for CMV antigens. Most TCR sequences were rare, but some public TCRs occurred in many donors.

It was the approximately 120-subject validation cohort, separate from the roughly 700-subject first cohort, to which the donors belonged. The chain recombines TRBV4-2 with TRBJ2-3; no clear D. The sequenced sample consisted of PBMCs. The receptor's source is a woman in her late teens or twenties in good health and CMV-seropositive. The CDR3 nucleotides read TGTGCCAGCAGCCAAGACACGGAGAGCACAGATACGCAGTATTTT. Protein sequence: CASSQDTESTDTQYF.